This T cell receptor (beta chain) emerged from a study of T cell responses to AZD1222 COVID-19 vaccine. Study-wide results and limits: Seropositivity was recorded at baseline in only 6 or 7 AZD1222 recipients.

Data came from immunoSEQ multiplex PCR; TCRdb stores just in-frame clones and leaves some out. The sample has 120,000 to 150,000 clones; about nine tenths are singletons. Regarding this clone: Its antigen is as yet unknown.

The CDR3 runs 12 residues. The germline CDR1 and CDR2 sequences are SNHLY and FYNNEI. V lost 7 bases and J 5 bases, leaving 10 bases between the germline ends. The receptor's source is an adult in good health. The chain combines TRBV2 with TRBJ2-3; D might be TRBD2 (7 bases). Material: peripheral blood, obtained on day 0 of MenACWY control vaccination. In DNA, the CDR3 is TGTGCCAGCAAGGGGGAGGGAGATACGCAGTATTTT. Protein sequence: CASKGEGDTQYF.